This T cell receptor (beta chain) was obtained from a study of T cells in Graves' hyperthyroidism and ophthalmopathy. The investigators amplified TCR beta CDR3 regions from RNA transcripts. TCR CDR3 underwent first-round RT-PCR with the HTBI primer set. Via MiXCR, TCRdb re-called the multiplex PCR reads, giving one row per CDR3 protein. Of fewer than 350,000 distinct CDR3 sequences listed, about an eighth are singletons. In its sample, this clonotype was seen many times. Its cognate antigen is unknown. Among the patients, aged 18 to 65, hyperthyroidism was newly diagnosed and had lasted under 2 months. Study outcomes and limitations: Blood also held most thyroid clonotypes expanded beyond 0.001. With a median lead of 6.5 months before onset, the model predicted ophthalmopathy.

Per germline, CDR1 GTSNPN and CDR2 SVGIG (reference sequence). This CDR3 has 11 amino acids. Trimming removed 6 bases from V and 1 base from J, with 6 bases in between. The clonotype originates from a young woman with Graves' hyperthyroidism that later progressed to Graves' ophthalmopathy. J is TRBJ1-1 and V is TRBV30; D unresolved. The sequencing sample was made of blood. CDR3 in amino acids: CACMPNTEAFF. CDR3 in DNA: TGTGCCTGCATGCCGAACACTGAAGCTTTCTTT.